The 16 T cell receptor beta chains below all came from one sample that was sequenced in a study of early T cells in non-severe SARS-CoV-2 infection. TCRdb reprocessed the 5' RACE reads via MiXCR and lists one record per CDR3 protein. The sample consists of 70,000 to 90,000 distinct CDR3 sequences, more than 10% of them appearing once. Specimen: whole blood. These receptors were collected from an adult who was a healthcare worker with PCR-confirmed SARS-CoV-2 infection or an uninfected control (not recorded which).

The chain uses TRBV4-1 and TRBJ2-1, with TRBD2 matching over 9 bases. This CDR3 has 16 amino acids. With 2 bases clipped from V and 6 bases from J, the junction kept 8 bases outside the gene matches. Germline CDR1 and CDR2: MGHRA and YSYEKL. In DNA, the CDR3 is TGCGCCAGCAGCCAATACGGGACTAGCCTTGGCAATGAGCAGTTCTTC. Protein sequence: CASSQYGTSLGNEQFF.

This clonotype was recorded a few times. J is TRBJ1-2 and V is TRBV14, with D perhaps matching TRBD1 (5 bases). There are 14 residues in the CDR3. Germline V gene lookup returns CDR1 SGHDN and CDR2 FVKESK. Trimming stripped 0 bases from V and 7 bases from J, with 12 bases between. For the CDR3, the DNA is TGTGCCAGCAGCCAAGACATGGGAGGGGTTGGCTACACCTTC. This sequence encodes CASSQDMGGVGYTF.

The chain combines TRBV13 with TRBJ2-7, with 10 nucleotides matching TRBD2. V shed 5 bases and J 6 bases; nucleotides not matched to a gene: 13. This CDR3 has 16 amino acids. CDR1 and CDR2 from the germline V gene are PRHDT and FYEKMQ (reference sequence). In DNA form, the CDR3 reads TGTGCCAGCAGCCCACGACTAGCGGGCACCCGAGTCGAGCAGTACTTC. It codes for CASSPRLAGTRVEQYF.

This clonotype has more than one count but fewer than ten. The chain joins TRBV27 to TRBJ1-1; no firm D call. The CDR3 totals 14 residues. The germline V gene encodes CDR1 MNHEY and CDR2 SMNVEV (reference sequence). Trimming stripped 3 bases from V and 0 bases from J, with 8 bases between. CDR3 nucleotide sequence: TGTGCCAGCAGTTTGAGCAGGCTGAACACTGAAGCTTTCTTT. Its protein is CASSLSRLNTEAFF.

About this clonotype itself: This sequence may be a read error, since a much larger clone differs from it by one base. The genes are TRBV7-8 and TRBJ2-3; TRBD2 matches 9 bases. Germline V lookup: CDR1 SGHVS, CDR2 FQNEAQ. The CDR3 totals 16 residues. V lost 5 bases, J lost 3 bases, and 9 bases stayed unmatched. The CDR3 reads CASSLSAGGQTDTQYF. The CDR3 coding sequence is TGTGCCAGCAGCCTTAGTGCGGGAGGGCAAACAGATACGCAGTATTTT.

This clonotype was counted at least ten times. V usage is TRBV2 and J usage is TRBJ2-7; 7 bases align to TRBD2. This CDR3 has 15 residues. Unmatched junction bases numbered 12, after V lost 7 bases and J lost 3 bases. Per the germline V gene, CDR1 is SNHLY and CDR2 is FYNNEI. CDR3 region: CASIVTGGLNYEQYF. The CDR3 bases are TGTGCCAGCATCGTAACGGGAGGCTTGAACTACGAGCAGTACTTC.

This clonotype was seen at least ten times. This chain joins TRBV21-1 and TRBJ2-4. TRBV21-1 is listed as a pseudogene. The CDR3 consists of 15 residues. CDR3 nucleotides: TGTGCCAGCAGCACTCGGATAATCGCCAAAAACATTCAGTACTTC. It encodes CASSTRIIAKNIQYF.

At least ten counts were recorded for this clonotype. The chain recombines TRBV4-1 with TRBJ2-1; 10 bases map to TRBD2. Trimming at V came to 2 bases and at J to 2 bases, leaving 6 bases not matched to a gene. CDR3 length: 17 residues. Germline CDR1 is MGHRA and CDR2 is YSYEKL. This chain's CDR3 is CASSQPGLAEAYNEQFF. In nucleotides, the CDR3 is TGCGCCAGCAGCCAACCCGGACTAGCGGAGGCCTACAATGAGCAGTTCTTC.

The rearrangement links TRBV12-3 or TRBV12-4 to TRBJ1-4, with unresolved D. V was shortened by 3 bases and J by 7 bases, with 12 bases between the two germline ends. This CDR3 has 14 amino acids. The chain's CDR3 is CASSLRGGGEKLFF. The DNA of the CDR3 is TGTGCCAGCAGTTTGCGGGGTGGAGGTGAAAAACTGTTTTTT.

This sequence joins TRBV6-6 and TRBJ1-6; 7 bases agree with TRBD1. The CDR3 extends over 15 amino acids. The germline gives CDR1 MNHNY, CDR2 SVGAGI (reference sequence). V lost 11 bases to trimming and J lost 6 bases; unmatched junction nucleotides: 13. CDR3: CASGPGQLFNSPLHF. The CDR3 nucleotides read TGTGCCTCCGGACCGGGACAGCTTTTTAATTCACCCCTCCACTTT.

In its sample, this clonotype was seen a few times. The gene calls are TRBV2 and TRBJ2-3; D call uncertain. CDR1 SNHLY and CDR2 FYNNEI come from the germline V gene. V gave up 1 base and J gave up 7 bases, with 3 bases separating them. The CDR3 totals 11 residues. DNA for the CDR3: TGTGCCAGCAGTGAAGGAAATACGCAGTATTTT. Protein sequence: CASSEGNTQYF.

J is TRBJ2-7 and V is TRBV12-3 or TRBV12-4; the match to TRBD2 covers 9 bases. The junction had 11 bases not matched to a gene; V was cut back by 5 bases and J by 3 bases. This CDR3 is built from 16 residues. Here the CDR3 DNA reads TGTGCCAGCAGTCCCTTTATAGCGGGAGACGTCTACGAGCAGTACTTC. Translated, it gives CASSPFIAGDVYEQYF.

In its sample, this clonotype was seen a few times. The V and J genes are TRBV2 and TRBJ1-5, with 11 bases fitting TRBD1. Germline assignment: CDR1 SNHLY and CDR2 FYNNEI. This CDR3 region has 14 residues. V trimming: 6 bases; J trimming: 5 bases; junction bases outside the gene matches: 3. In nucleotides, the CDR3 is TGTGCCAGCAGCGGGACAGGGGGATATCAGCCCCAGCATTTT. Protein product: CASSGTGGYQPQHF.

This clonotype was detected many times. The genes are TRBV7-2 and TRBJ2-2; no clear D. The CDR3 contains 13 residues. The germline V and J ends were trimmed by 5 bases and 3 bases, with 7 bases remaining between them. The germline gives CDR1 SGHTA, CDR2 FQGNSA. The CDR3 bases are TGTGCCAGCAGCCCGAGCTACACCGGGGAGCTGTTTTTT. Its protein product is CASSPSYTGELFF.

J is TRBJ2-1 and V is TRBV20-1; 14 positions agree with TRBD2. This CDR3 has 16 amino acids. Germline CDR1 reads DFQATT; CDR2 reads SNEGSKA (reference sequence). With V trimmed by 4 bases and J by 0 bases, 2 bases remained unmatched. CDR3 nucleotide sequence: TGCAGTGCTACCGGGACTAGCGGGAGCTCCTACAATGAGCAGTTCTTC. The encoded protein is CSATGTSGSSYNEQFF.

This clonotype was detected many times. The V call is TRBV2, the J call TRBJ2-1; D is possibly TRBD1 or TRBD2 (5 bases each). Germline V gene lookup returns CDR1 SNHLY and CDR2 FYNNEI. The CDR3 is made up of 12 amino acids. The germline V and J ends were trimmed by 3 bases and 12 bases, with 12 bases remaining between them. As DNA, the CDR3 is TGTGCCAGCAGTGAGAGGGGTCTTAGGCAGTTCTTC. Translated, it gives CASSERGLRQFF.